This TCR beta chain was sequenced for a study of blood T cell repertoires in COVID-19. Study-wide context: The samples span acute and convalescent COVID-19 from the United States, Italy and Spain. In each case, the material was cDNA or gDNA derived from T cells, B-cell-depleted T cells, or PBMCs.

Profiling relied on immunoSEQ multiplex PCR, and the TCRdb table lists in-frame clones only, not all of them. The sample includes approximately 150,000 clones, over 80% seen only once; the top ten take 7% to 9.5%. Germline CDR1 MDHEN, CDR2 SYDVKM. This CDR3 is built from 15 residues. V lost 2 bases and J lost 7; bases outside the gene matches: 8. V gene TRBV28 combines with J gene TRBJ1-5, with TRBD1 matching over 7 bases. The sequencing sample was made of peripheral blood. The clonotype originates from a young man with COVID-19, enrolled during active disease. CDR3: CASSLPSGGGQPQHF. The CDR3 DNA is TGTGCCAGCAGTTTACCCTCAGGGGGAGGACAGCCCCAGCATTTT.